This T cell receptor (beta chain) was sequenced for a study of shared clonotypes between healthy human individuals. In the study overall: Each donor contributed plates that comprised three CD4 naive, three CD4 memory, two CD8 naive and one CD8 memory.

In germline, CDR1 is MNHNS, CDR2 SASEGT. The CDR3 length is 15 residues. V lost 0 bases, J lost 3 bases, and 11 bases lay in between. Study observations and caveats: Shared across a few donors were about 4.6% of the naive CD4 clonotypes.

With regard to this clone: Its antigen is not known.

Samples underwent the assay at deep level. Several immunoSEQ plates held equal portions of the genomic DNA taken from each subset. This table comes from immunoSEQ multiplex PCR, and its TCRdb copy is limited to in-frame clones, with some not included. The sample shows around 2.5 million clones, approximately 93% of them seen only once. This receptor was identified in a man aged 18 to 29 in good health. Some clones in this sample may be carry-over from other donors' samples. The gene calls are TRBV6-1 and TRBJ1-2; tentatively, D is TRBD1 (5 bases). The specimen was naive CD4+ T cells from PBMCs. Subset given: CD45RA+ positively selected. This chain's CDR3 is CASSEAPGRYYGYTF. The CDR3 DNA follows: TGTGCCAGCAGTGAAGCCCCGGGACGATACTATGGCTACACCTTC.